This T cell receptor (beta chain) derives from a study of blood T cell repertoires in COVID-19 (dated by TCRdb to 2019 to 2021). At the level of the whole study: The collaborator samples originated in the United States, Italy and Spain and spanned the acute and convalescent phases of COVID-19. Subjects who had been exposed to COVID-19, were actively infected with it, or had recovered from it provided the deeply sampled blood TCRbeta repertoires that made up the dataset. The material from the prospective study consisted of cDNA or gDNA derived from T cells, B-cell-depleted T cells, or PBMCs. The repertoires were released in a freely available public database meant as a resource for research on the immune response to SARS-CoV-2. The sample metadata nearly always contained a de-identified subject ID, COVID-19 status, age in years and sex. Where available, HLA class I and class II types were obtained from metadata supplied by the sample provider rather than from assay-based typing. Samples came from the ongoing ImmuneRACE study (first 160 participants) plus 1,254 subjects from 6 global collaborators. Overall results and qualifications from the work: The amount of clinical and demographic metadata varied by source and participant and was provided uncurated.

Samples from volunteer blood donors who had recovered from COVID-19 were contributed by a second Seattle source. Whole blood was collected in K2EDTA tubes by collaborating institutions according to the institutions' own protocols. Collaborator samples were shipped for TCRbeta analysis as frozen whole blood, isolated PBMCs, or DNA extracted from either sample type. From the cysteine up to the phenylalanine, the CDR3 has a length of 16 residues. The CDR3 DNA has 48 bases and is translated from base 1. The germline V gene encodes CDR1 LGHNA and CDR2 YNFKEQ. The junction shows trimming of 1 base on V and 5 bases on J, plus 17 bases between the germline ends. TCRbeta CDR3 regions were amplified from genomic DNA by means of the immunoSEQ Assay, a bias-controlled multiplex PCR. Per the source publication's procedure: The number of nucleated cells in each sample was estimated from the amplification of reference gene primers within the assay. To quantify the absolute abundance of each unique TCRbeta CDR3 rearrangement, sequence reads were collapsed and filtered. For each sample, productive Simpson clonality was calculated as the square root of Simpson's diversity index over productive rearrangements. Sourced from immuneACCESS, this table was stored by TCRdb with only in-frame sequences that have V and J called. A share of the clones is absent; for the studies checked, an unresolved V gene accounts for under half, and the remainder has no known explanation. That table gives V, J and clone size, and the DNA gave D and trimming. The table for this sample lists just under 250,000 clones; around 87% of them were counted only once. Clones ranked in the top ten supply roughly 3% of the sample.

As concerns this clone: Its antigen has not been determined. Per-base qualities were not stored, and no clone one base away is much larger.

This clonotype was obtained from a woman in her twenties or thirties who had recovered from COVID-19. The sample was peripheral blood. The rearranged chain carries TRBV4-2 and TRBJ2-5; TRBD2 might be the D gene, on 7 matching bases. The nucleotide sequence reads TGTGCCAGCAGCCAAGTAGGAGGGGGGGCCGGGGAGACCCAGTACTTC. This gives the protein CASSQVGGGAGETQYF.